Listed below are T cell receptor beta chains from one sample, sequenced in a study of shared clonotypes between healthy human individuals. The method was immunoSEQ multiplex PCR; TCRdb's version includes in-frame clones alone and lacks a portion of them. Of 2 million to 2.5 million clones detected, over 85% appear once; the ten largest clones hold 0.39%. The specimen sequenced was naive CD4+ T cells from PBMCs. Receptors originate from a man aged 18-30 years in good health. Some clones in this sample may be carry-over from other donors' samples. The CDR3 runs from the conserved cysteine through the conserved F or W. The D gene is left open where the match is weak. Where a row states a size, it is once, few, many or the class of an expanded clone; other rows omit it.

clone_size	v_call	d_call	j_call	cdr3_nt	cdr3_aa
.	TRBV7-2	.	TRBJ1-5	TGTGCCAGCAGCTTAAGGGTGGCGAGACAGCCCCAGCATTTT	CASSLRVARQPQHF
few	TRBV9	.	TRBJ1-1	TGTGCCAGCAGCGCTAGGGCGGGGAACACTGAAGCTTTCTTT	CASSARAGNTEAFF
.	TRBV9	TRBD2	TRBJ2-3	TGTGCCAGCAGCGTAGTTGGAGCGGGAGTTGACGATACGCAGTATTTT	CASSVVGAGVDDTQYF
.	TRBV10-1	.	TRBJ2-1	TGCGCCAGCAGTCCCCTGGGGGAGGGGGGCTACAATGAGCAGTTCTTC	CASSPLGEGGYNEQFF
.	TRBV19	TRBD1	TRBJ1-4	TGTGCCAGTCAGACAGGGGCGGCAACTAATGAAAAACTGTTTTTT	CASQTGAATNEKLFF
.	TRBV5-1	.	TRBJ2-2	TGCGCCAGCAGCTCCACGTGGAGGGGGAACACCGGGGAGCTGTTTTTT	CASSSTWRGNTGELFF
.	TRBV28	TRBD1	TRBJ1-1	TGTGCCAGCTCTGGGTACAGGGGTACTGAAGCTTTCTTT	CASSGYRGTEAFF
.	TRBV30	.	TRBJ2-1	TGTGCCTGGAGTGGGTTTCGGCTAGCAAGGGAGCAGTTCTTC	CAWSGFRLAREQFF
.	TRBV28	.	TRBJ1-3	TGTGCCAGCAGTTTATCCTTGGGCAGCCTATCTGGAAACACCATATATTTT	CASSLSLGSLSGNTIYF
.	TRBV4-1	.	TRBJ2-7	TGCGCCAGCAGCCAAATCTGGTGGGACGAGCAGTACTTC	CASSQIWWDEQYF
.	TRBV5-1	.	TRBJ2-5	TGCGCCAGCAGCTTGGACAGGTCGGGAGAGACCCAGTACTTC	CASSLDRSGETQYF
once	TRBV11-3	TRBD1	TRBJ2-5	TGTGCCAGCAGCCCAGCTCGGACAGGGGGCGAAGAGACCCAGTACTTC	CASSPARTGGEETQYF
.	TRBV10-2	.	TRBJ1-6	TGCGCCAGCAGATCGCCCGGGACCACGAATTCACCCCTCCACTTT	CASRSPGTTNSPLHF
.	TRBV18	.	TRBJ2-7	TGTGCCAGCTCACCACCGTCTTACGAGCAGTACTTC	CASSPPSYEQYF
.	TRBV18	TRBD1	TRBJ1-2	TGTGCCAGCTCACCACGGGGGACAGGGGGCGACTATGGCTACACCTTC	CASSPRGTGGDYGYTF
.	TRBV9	TRBD2	TRBJ2-7	TGTGCCAGCAGCCCCCATGGGGGAGGACTAGCGTACGACGAGCAGTACTTC	CASSPHGGGLAYDEQYF
.	TRBV2	TRBD2	TRBJ2-1	TGTGCCAGCAGTGGACTAGCGGGATCGTACAATGAGCAGTTCTTC	CASSGLAGSYNEQFF
.	TRBV7-9	TRBD2	TRBJ2-2	TGTGCCAGCAGCTTAACTAGCGGCTACACCGGGGAGCTGTTTTTT	CASSLTSGYTGELFF
.	TRBV5-4	.	TRBJ1-2	TGTGCCAGCAGCTTTTCGCAGAACTATGGCTACACCTTC	CASSFSQNYGYTF
once	TRBV7-3	.	TRBJ2-1	TGTGCCAGCAGCTTACGTAGGGATAGCTCCTACAATGAGCAGTTCTTC	CASSLRRDSSYNEQFF
.	TRBV19	.	TRBJ1-5	TGTGCCAGTAGTATCCGGGGGGGCGGGCAGCCCCAGCATTTT	CASSIRGGGQPQHF
.	TRBV11-3	.	TRBJ2-3	TGTGCCAGCAGCCCCCTCGTGGGGATGGGAACAGATACGCAGTATTTT	CASSPLVGMGTDTQYF
.	TRBV4-1	.	TRBJ2-4	TGCGCCAGCAGCCCCAGGGCGGGGTTTGACATTCAGTACTTC	CASSPRAGFDIQYF
.	TRBV5-1	.	TRBJ1-5	TGCGCCAGCAGCTTGGGCCCAGGGGAGCAGCCCCAGCATTTT	CASSLGPGEQPQHF
.	TRBV5-4	.	TRBJ2-5	TGTGCCAGCAGCTTTGTGGACTGGGGGGAGACCCAGTACTTC	CASSFVDWGETQYF
.	TRBV5-1	.	TRBJ2-1	TGCGCCAGCAGCTTGGCCGGGTATGGCGCTCAGGAAACCTACAATGAGCAGTTCTTC	CASSLAGYGAQETYNEQFF
.	TRBV7-9	TRBD2	TRBJ2-1	TGTGCCAGCAGCCCAAGTAGCGGGATTGGTTCCTACAATGAGCAGTTCTTC	CASSPSSGIGSYNEQFF
.	TRBV11-1	.	TRBJ2-7	TGTGCCAGCAGCCCTGGCCTGGGAATCAACGAGCAGTACTTC	CASSPGLGINEQYF
.	TRBV9	TRBD2	TRBJ2-1	TGTGCCAGCAGCGCGACTAGCGGGAGGGCCTACAATGAGCAGTTCTTC	CASSATSGRAYNEQFF
.	TRBV5-4	TRBD1	TRBJ2-1	TGTGCCAGCAGCTCGCAAACAGGGGGTTCCTACAATGAGCAGTTCTTC	CASSSQTGGSYNEQFF
.	TRBV19	.	TRBJ2-7	TGTGCCAGTAGGCTTACTAGGGATCGGCGCGAGCAGTACTTC	CASRLTRDRREQYF
.	TRBV4-1	.	TRBJ2-1	TGCGCCAGCAGCCAAGACGGCATCGGTGAGCAGTTCTTC	CASSQDGIGEQFF